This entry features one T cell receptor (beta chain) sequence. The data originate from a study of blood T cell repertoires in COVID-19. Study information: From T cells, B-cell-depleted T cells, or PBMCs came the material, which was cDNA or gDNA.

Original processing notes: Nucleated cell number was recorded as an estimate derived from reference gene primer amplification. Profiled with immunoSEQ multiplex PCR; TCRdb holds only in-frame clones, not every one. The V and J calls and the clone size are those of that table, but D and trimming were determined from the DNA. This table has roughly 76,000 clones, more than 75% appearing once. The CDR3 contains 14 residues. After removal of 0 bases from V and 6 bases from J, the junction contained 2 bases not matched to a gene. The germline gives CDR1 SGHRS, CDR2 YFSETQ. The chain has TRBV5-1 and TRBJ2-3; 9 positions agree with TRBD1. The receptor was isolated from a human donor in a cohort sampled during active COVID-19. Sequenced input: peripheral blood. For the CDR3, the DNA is TGCGCCAGCAGCTTGGACAGGGGGCAGGATACGCAGTATTTT. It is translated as CASSLDRGQDTQYF.